The clone carrying this TCR beta chain was counted many times. What it binds is not known. The data belong to a study of T cells after yellow fever vaccination. Study-level points and caveats: The secondary T-cell response peaked on day 5, not day 15, but was weaker. Some clonotypes were seen in both the CD4 and the CD8 compartments. These made up a small share and likely arose from convergent recombination. Subsequent booster samples again held most clones from primary vaccination (around 96% CD4, over 80% CD8).

5'RACE template switching generated TCR cDNA, adding a universal primer site and UMIs. TCRdb re-analysed the 5' RACE reads in MiXCR, keeping a single row per CDR3 protein. The sample carries almost 70,000 distinct CDR3 sequences, 4.5% to 7.5% recorded once. The CDR3 has 18 residues. Germline V lookup: CDR1 SGHKS, CDR2 YYEKEE (reference sequence). V was cut by 3 bases and J by 0 bases, with 21 bases left in between. The sequence was collected from a man between 18 and 35 years old who received the YFV17D yellow fever vaccine. The chain couples TRBV5-5 to TRBJ1-1, with TRBD1 as a possible D gene (5 bases). Source: CD4+ T cells sorted from PBMCs, taken roughly 15 days after the first yellow fever vaccination. The CDR3 region is CASSSGSGGRAMNTEAFF. Here the CDR3 DNA reads TGTGCCAGCAGCTCGGGGTCCGGGGGACGGGCAATGAACACTGAAGCTTTCTTT.